This T cell receptor (beta chain) was retrieved from a study of technical replicates of blood from a handful of donors. Losses at the gene ends were 10 bases for V and 0 bases for J; bases not matched to a gene: 7. The germline V gene encodes CDR1 MNHNS and CDR2 SASEGT. The CDR3 is 15 amino acids. Profiling relied on immunoSEQ multiplex PCR, and the TCRdb table lists in-frame clones only, not all of them. This table holds tens of thousands of clones, around 87% found once. V gene TRBV6-1 combines with J gene TRBJ1-5; 9 nucleotides agree with TRBD1. The sample was PBMCs. The receptor comes from a human donor in good health. Some clones in this sample may be carry-over from other donors' samples. The CDR3 DNA is TGTGCCACCTCCCCGGGACAGGGTAGCAATCAGCCCCAGCATTTT. It is translated as CATSPGQGSNQPQHF.